This entry is about one TCR beta chain. There is no known antigen for this receptor. Qualities for individual bases were not recorded, and no much larger clone is one base off. This sample is drawn from a study of technical replicates of blood from a few donors (TCRdb year 2017). The CDR3 starts with the cysteine, ends with the phenylalanine, and has 16 residues. Kept here is only the CDR3 DNA, which spans 48 bases and is read in frame from base 1. Based on the germline V gene (reference sequence), the CDR1 and CDR2 sequences are MNHEY and SMNVEV. At the junction V is shortened by 4 bases and J by 0 bases, with 13 bases in between. Library creation used the immunoSEQ multiplex PCR assay. This immuneACCESS table, as held by TCRdb, lists in-frame sequences with V and J called but not all clones. Of the missing ones, under half trace to an unresolved V gene in checked studies; the others have no known cause. For this sample there are approximately 58,000 clones; around 88% appear just once. Clones ranked in the top ten supply 5% to 5.5% of the sample.

The rearrangement joined TRBV27 to TRBJ2-4; the best D guess is TRBD2, with 6 bases matching. Material for sequencing was PBMCs. This sequence was found in a human donor in good health. Some clones in this sample may be carry-over from other donors' samples. The DNA sequence is given as TGTGCCAGCAGTTATCCGGGACTGCTAGCCAAAAACATTCAGTACTTC. This codes for CASSYPGLLAKNIQYF.